This T cell receptor (beta chain) was sequenced during a study of T cells in Graves' hyperthyroidism and ophthalmopathy. The investigators amplified TCR beta CDR3 regions from RNA transcripts. During a first-round RT-PCR of the TCR CDR3, the HTBI primer set was used. MiXCR was run by TCRdb on the multiplex PCR reads, yielding one entry per CDR3 protein. This table has approximately 690,000 distinct CDR3 sequences, less than 25% appearing once. Study outcomes and limitations: For ophthalmopathy, model prediction preceded onset by a median about 6 months.

About this clonotype itself: Its antigen is undetermined.

Trimming left V 1 base short and J 8 bases short, with 6 bases between. CDR1 and CDR2 from the germline V gene are DFQATT and SNEGSKA (reference sequence). The CDR3 is made up of 11 amino acids. This chain connects TRBV20-1 to TRBJ2-1; D uncertain. The sequence was obtained from a man aged 25 to 45 with Graves' ophthalmopathy. The sequencing sample was made of blood. In DNA form, the CDR3 reads TGCAGTGCTAGAGCCAGTCATGAGCAGTTCTTC. This encodes CSARASHEQFF.